This T cell receptor beta chain is drawn from a study of blood T cell repertoires in COVID-19. Background on the study: The origin of the acute and convalescent COVID-19 samples was the United States, Italy and Spain. PBMCs, B-cell-depleted T cells, or T cells provided the cDNA or gDNA that made up the material.

The CDR3 is 13 residues long. Per the germline V gene, CDR1 is LNHDA and CDR2 is SQIVND (reference sequence). Deletions cut 7 bases from V and 2 bases from J, with 11 bases between. Original analysis: Reference gene primer amplification gave estimated nucleated cell counts. Sequencing used immunoSEQ multiplex PCR; TCRdb keeps in-frame clones, though not all of them. The V and J calls and clone size are taken from that table; D and trimming were inferred from the DNA. The sample lists 210,000 or so clones; around 82% were seen once. The chain carries TRBV19 and TRBJ1-2; no firm D call. The source of this sequence is a woman between 40 and 50 years old with acute or convalescent COVID-19. The specimen sequenced was peripheral blood. The CDR3 DNA reads TGTGCCAGTACGAGACAACGGAACTATGGCTACACCTTC. Its translation: CASTRQRNYGYTF.